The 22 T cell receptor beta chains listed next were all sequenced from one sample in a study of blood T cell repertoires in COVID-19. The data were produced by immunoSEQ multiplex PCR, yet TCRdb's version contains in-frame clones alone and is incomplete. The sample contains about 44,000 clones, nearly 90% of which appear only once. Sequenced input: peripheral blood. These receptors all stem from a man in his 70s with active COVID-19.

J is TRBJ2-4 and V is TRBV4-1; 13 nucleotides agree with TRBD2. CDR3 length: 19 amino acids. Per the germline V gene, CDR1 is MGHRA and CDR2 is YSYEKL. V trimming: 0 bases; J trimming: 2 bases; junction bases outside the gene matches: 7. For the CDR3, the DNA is TGCGCCAGCAGCCAAGATTTCCGGGGACTAGCGGGGACCAAAAACATTCAGTACTTC. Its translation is CASSQDFRGLAGTKNIQYF.

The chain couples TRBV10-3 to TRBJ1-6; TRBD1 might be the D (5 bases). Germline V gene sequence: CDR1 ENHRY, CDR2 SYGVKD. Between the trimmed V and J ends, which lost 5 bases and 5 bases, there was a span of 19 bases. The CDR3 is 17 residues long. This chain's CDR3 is CAISPSDSELHNSPLHF. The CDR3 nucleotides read TGTGCCATCAGTCCTTCCGACAGTGAGCTACATAATTCACCCCTCCACTTT.

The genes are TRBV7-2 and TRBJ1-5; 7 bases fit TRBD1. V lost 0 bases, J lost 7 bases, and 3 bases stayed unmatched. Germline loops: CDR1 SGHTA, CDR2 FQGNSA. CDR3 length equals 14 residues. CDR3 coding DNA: TGTGCCAGCAGCTTAGCCAGGGGGAAACAGCCCCAGCATTTT. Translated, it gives CASSLARGKQPQHF.

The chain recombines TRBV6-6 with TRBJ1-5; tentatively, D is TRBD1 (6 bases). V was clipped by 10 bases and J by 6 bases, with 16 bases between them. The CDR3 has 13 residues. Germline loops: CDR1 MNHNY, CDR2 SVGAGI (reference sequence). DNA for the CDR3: TGTGCCACCCGAGGGGGGGGCACTCAGCCCCAGCATTTT. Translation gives CATRGGGTQPQHF.

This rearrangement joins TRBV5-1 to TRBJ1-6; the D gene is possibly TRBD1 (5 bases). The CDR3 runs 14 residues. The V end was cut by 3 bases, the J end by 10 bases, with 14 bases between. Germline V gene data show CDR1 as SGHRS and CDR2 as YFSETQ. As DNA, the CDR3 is TGCGCCAGCAGCTCGCCTGCGGGGGACTCACCCCTCCACTTT. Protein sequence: CASSSPAGDSPLHF.

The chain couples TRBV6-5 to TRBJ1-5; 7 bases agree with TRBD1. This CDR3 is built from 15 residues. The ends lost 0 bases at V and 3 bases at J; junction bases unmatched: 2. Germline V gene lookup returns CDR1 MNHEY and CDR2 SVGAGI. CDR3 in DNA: TGTGCCAGCAGTTACTCTGGGACAGCCAATCAGCCCCAGCATTTT. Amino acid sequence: CASSYSGTANQPQHF.

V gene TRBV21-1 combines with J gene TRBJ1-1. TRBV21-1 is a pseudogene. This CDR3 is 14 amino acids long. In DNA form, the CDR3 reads TGTGCCAGCAGGCAGCTAGGAGGGGACACTGAAGCTTTCTTT. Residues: CASRQLGGDTEAFF.

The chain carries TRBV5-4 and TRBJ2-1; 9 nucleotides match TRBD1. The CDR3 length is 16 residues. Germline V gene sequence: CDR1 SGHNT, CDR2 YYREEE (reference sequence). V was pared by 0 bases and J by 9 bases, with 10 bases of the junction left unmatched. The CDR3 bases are TGTGCCAGCAGCTTGGACAGGGGGCTGGGAAGTTCTGAGCAGTTCTTC. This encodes CASSLDRGLGSSEQFF.

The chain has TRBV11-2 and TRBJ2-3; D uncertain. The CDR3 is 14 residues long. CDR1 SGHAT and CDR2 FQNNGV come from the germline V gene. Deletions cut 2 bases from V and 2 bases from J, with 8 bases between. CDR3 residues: CASSLNINTDTQYF. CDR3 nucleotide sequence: TGTGCCAGCAGCTTAAACATCAACACAGATACGCAGTATTTT.

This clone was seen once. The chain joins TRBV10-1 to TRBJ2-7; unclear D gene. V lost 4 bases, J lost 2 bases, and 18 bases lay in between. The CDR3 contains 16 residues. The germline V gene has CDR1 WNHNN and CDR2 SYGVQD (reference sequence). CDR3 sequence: CASSAACIQRAYEQYF. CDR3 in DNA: TGCGCCAGCAGTGCGGCTTGTATACAACGGGCCTACGAGCAGTACTTC.

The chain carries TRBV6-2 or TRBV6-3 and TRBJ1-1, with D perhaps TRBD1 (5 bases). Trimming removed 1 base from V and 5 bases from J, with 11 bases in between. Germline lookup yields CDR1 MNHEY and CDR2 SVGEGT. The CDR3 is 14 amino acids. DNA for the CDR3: TGTGCCAGCAGTTACTTGGCAGGGAAGACTGAAGCTTTCTTT. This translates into CASSYLAGKTEAFF.

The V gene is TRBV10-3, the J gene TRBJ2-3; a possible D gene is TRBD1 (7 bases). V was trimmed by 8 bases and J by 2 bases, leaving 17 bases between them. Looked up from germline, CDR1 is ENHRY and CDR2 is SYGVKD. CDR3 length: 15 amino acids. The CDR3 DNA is TGTGCCATCTCACTCCAGGGGGAGGACACAGATACGCAGTATTTT. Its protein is CAISLQGEDTDTQYF.

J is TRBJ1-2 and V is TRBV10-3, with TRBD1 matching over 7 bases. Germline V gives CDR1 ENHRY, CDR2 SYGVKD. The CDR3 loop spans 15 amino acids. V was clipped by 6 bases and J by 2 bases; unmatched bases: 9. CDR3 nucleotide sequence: TGTGCCATCAGCCTCCTACCGACAGGGAACTATGGCTACACCTTC. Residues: CAISLLPTGNYGYTF.

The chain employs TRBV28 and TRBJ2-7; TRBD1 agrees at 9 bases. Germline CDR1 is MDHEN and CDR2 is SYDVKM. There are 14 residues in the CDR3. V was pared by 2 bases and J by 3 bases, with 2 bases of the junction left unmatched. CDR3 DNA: TGTGCCAGCAGTTTACCGGGACAGGGCTACGAGCAGTACTTC. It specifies CASSLPGQGYEQYF.

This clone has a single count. This CDR3 reads CASSEEGEPGELFF. Written as DNA, the CDR3 is TGTGCCAGCAGTGAAGAGGGGGAACCCGGGGAGCTGTTTTTT. V is TRBV2 and J is TRBJ2-2, with D possibly matching TRBD1 (6 bases). The V gene's germline CDR1 is SNHLY and CDR2 FYNNEI. V was clipped by 1 base and J by 6 bases, with 9 bases between them. CDR3 length equals 14 residues.

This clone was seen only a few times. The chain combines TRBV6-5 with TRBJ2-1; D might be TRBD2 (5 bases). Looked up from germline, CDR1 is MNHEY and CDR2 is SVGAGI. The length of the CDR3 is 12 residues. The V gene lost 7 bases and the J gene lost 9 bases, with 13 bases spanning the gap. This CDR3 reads CASNQNEGEQFF. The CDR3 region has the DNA TGTGCCAGCAATCAGAACGAGGGTGAGCAGTTCTTC.

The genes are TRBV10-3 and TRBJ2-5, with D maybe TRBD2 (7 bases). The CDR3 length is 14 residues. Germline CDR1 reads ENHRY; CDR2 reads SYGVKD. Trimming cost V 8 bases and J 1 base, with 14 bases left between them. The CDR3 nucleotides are TGTGCCATCTGGGGGGGCAATGGCCAAGAGACCCAGTACTTC. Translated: CAIWGGNGQETQYF.

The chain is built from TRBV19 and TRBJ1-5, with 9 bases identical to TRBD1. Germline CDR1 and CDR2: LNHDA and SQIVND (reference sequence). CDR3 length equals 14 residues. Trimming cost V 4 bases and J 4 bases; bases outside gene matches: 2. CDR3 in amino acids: CASSRTGANQPQHF. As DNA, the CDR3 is TGTGCCAGTAGTAGGACAGGGGCGAATCAGCCCCAGCATTTT.

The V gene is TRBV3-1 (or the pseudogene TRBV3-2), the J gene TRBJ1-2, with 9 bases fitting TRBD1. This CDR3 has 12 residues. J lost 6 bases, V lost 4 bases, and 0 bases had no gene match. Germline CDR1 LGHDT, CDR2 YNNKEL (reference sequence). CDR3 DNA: TGTGCCAGCAGCCGGACAGGGGATGGCTACACCTTC. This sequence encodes CASSRTGDGYTF.

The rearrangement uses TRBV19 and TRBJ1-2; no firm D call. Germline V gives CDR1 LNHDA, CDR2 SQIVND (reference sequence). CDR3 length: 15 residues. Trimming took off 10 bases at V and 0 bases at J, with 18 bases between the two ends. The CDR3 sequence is CATSSAATSNYGYTF. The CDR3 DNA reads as TGTGCCACCAGTTCAGCGGCCACTTCTAACTATGGCTACACCTTC.

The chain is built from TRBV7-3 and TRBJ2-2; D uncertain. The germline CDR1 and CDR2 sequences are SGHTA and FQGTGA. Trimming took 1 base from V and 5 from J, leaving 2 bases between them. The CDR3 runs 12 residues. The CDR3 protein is CASSLITGELFF. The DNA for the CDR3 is TGTGCCAGCAGCTTAATAACCGGGGAGCTGTTTTTT.

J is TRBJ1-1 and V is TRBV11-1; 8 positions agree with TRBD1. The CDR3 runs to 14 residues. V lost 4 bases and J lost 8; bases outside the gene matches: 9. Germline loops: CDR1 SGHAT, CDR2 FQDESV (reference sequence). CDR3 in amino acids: CASSSITGGWEAFF. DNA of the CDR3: TGTGCCAGCAGCTCAATTACAGGGGGATGGGAAGCTTTCTTT. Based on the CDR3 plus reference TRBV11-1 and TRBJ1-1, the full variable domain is EAEVAQSPRYKITEKSQAVAFWCDPISGHATLYWYRQILGQGPELLVQFQDESVVDDSQLPKDRFSAERLKGVDSTLKIQPAELGDSAMYLCASSSITGGWEAFFGQGTRLTVV.